The TCR beta chain under discussion was sequenced for a study of blood T cell repertoires in COVID-19. Study overall: The United States, Italy and Spain provided the acute and convalescent COVID-19 samples.

The sample holds a few counts of this clone. The CDR3 is made up of 17 amino acids. The V gene lost 9 bases and the J gene lost 5 bases, with 28 bases spanning the gap. CDR1 and CDR2 (germline): KGHDR, SFDVKD. Original handling: Nucleated cell number was recorded as an estimate derived from reference gene primer amplification. Assay used: immunoSEQ multiplex PCR; TCRdb lists only in-frame clones, some missing. That table gives V, J and clone size, and the DNA gave D and trimming. The table includes 200,000 to 300,000 clones, around 87% detected once. Material: peripheral blood. V and J are TRBV24-1 and TRBJ2-7; D is possibly TRBD2 (6 bases). The clonotype was recovered from a woman aged 35 to 49 who had recovered from COVID-19. CDR3: CATRPPREVPQNDEQYF. The CDR3 DNA sequence: TGTGCCACCCGCCCACCGAGGGAGGTACCACAGAACGACGAGCAGTACTTC.